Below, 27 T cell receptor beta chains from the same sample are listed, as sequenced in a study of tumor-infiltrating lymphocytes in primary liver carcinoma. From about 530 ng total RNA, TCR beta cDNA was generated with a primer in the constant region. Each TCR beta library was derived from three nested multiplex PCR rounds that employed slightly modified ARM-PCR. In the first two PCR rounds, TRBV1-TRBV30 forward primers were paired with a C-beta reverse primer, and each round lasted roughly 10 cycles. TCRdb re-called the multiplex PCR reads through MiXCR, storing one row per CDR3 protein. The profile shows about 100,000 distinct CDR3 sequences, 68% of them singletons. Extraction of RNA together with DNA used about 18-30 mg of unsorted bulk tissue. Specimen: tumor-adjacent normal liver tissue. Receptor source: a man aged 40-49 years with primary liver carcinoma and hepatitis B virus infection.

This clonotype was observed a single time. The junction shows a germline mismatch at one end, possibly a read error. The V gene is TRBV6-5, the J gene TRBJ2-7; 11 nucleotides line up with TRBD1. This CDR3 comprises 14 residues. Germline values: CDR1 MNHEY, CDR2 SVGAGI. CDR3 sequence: CARSYRDRGGEQYF. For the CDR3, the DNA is TGTGCCAGGAGTTATAGGGACAGGGGGGGCGAGCAGTACTTC.

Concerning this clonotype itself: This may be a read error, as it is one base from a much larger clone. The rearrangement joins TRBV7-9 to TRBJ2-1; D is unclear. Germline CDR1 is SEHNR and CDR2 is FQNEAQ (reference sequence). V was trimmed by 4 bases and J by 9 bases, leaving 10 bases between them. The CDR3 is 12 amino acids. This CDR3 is CASSSQDGEQFF. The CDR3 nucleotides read TGTGCCAGCAGCTCCCAGGATGGTGAGCAGTTCTTC.

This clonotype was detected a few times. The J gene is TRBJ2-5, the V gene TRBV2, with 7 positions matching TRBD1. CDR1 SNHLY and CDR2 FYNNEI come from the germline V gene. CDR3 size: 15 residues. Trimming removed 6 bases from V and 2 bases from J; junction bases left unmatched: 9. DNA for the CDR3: TGTGCCAGCAGGGATACGACAGGGAGACAAGAGACCCAGTACTTC. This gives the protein CASRDTTGRQETQYF.

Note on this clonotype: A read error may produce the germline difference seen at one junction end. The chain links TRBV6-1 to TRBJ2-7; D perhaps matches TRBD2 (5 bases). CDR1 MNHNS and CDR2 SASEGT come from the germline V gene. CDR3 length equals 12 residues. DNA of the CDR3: TGTGCTAGCATGTATTCGGGGTACGTGCAGTACTTC. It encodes CASMYSGYVQYF.

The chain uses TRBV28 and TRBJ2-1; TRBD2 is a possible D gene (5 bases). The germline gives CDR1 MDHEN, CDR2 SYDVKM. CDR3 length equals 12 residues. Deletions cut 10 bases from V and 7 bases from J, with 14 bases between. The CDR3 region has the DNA TGTGCCAACGAGTCGGGATTGAATGAGCAGTTCTTC. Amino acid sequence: CANESGLNEQFF.

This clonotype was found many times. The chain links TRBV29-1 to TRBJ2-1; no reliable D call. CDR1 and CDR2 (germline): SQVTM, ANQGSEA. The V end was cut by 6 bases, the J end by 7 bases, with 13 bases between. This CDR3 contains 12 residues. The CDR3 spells CSVQLGPNEQFF. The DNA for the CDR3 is TGCAGCGTCCAACTCGGACCTAATGAGCAGTTCTTC.

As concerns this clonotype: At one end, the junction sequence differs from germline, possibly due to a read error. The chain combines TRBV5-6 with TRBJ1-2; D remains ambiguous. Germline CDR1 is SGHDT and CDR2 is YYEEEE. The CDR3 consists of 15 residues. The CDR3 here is CAISLGSDPNYGYTF. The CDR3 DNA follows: TGTGCCATCAGCTTGGGGTCCGACCCTAACTATGGCTACACCTTC.

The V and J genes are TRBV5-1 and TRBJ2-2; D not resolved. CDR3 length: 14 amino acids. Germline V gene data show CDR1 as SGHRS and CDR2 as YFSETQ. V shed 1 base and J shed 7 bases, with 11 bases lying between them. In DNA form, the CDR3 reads TGCGCCAGCAGCTTGTCTCAGGATCACGGGGAGCTGTTTTTT. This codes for CASSLSQDHGELFF. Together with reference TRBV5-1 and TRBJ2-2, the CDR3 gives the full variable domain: KAGVTQTPRYLIKTRGQQVTLSCSPISGHRSVSWYQQTPGQGLQFLFEYFSETQRNKGNFPGRFSGRQFSNSRSEMNVSTLELGDSALYLCASSLSQDHGELFFGEGSRLTVL.

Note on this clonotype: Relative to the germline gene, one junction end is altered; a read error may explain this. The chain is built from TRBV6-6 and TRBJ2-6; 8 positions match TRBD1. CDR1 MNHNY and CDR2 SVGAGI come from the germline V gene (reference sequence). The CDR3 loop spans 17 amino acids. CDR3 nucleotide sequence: TGTGCCACCAGTATGGACAGGGCCCGGAGTGGGGCCAACGTCCTGACTTTC. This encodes CATSMDRARSGANVLTF.

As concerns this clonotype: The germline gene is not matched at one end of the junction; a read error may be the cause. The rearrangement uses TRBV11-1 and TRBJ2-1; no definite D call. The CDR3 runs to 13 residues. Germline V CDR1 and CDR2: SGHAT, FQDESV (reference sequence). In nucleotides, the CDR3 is TGTGCTAGCAGCCTAGGCCGGGCAAATGAGCGGTTCTTC. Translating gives CASSLGRANERFF.

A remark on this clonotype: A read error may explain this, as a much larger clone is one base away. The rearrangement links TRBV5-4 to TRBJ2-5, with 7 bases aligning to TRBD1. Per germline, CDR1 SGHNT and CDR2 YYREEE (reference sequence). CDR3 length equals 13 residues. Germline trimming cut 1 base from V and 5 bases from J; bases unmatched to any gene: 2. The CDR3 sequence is CASSLRGHETQYF. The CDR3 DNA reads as TGTGCCAGCAGCTTGAGGGGGCATGAGACCCAGTACTTC.

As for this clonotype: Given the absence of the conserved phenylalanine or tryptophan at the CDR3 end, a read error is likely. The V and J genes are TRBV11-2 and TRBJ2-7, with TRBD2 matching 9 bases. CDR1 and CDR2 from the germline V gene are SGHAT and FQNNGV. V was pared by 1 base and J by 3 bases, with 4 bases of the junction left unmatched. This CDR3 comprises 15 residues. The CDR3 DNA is TGTGCCAGCAGCTTAGCCGGCGGGGGGGTCTACGAGCAGTACCAC. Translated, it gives CASSLAGGGVYEQYH.

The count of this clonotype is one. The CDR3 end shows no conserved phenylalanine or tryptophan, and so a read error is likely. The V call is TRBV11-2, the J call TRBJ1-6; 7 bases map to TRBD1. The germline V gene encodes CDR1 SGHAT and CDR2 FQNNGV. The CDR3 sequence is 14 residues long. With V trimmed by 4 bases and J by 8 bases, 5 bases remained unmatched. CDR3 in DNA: TGTGCCAGCAGCTCTGGACAGGAACATTCACCCCTCCACCTT. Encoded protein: CASSSGQEHSPLHL.

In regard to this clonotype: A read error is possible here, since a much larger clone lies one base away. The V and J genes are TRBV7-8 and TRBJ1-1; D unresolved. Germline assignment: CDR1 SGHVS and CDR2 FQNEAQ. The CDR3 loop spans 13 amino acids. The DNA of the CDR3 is TGTGCCAGCAGTCTACAAGGAAACACTGAATCTTTCTTT. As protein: CASSLQGNTESFF.

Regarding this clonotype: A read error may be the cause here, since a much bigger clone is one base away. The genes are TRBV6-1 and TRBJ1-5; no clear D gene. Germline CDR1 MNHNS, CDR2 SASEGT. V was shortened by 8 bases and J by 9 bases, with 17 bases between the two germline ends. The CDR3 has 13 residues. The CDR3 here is CASHGRNQGPQHF. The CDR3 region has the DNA TGTGCCAGCCATGGCAGGAACCAAGGGCCCCAGCATTTT.

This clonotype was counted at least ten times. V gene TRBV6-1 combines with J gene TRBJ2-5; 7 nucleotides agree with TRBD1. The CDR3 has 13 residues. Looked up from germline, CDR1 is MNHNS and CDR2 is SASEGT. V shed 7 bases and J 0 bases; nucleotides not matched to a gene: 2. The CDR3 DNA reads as TGTGCCAGCACGACAGGGCACCAAGAGACCCAGTACTTC. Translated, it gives CASTTGHQETQYF.

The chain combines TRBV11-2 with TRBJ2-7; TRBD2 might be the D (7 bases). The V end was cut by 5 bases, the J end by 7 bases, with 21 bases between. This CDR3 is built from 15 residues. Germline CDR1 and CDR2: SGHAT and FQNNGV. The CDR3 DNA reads TGTGCCAGCAGCACTGGGAGGGGGATCTTTGGAGAGCAGTACTTC. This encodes CASSTGRGIFGEQYF.

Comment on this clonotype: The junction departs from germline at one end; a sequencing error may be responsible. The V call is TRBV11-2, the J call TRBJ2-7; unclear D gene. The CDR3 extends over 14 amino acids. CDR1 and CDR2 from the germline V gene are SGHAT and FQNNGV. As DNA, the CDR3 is TGTGCCAGCAGCTCTAAGAGGAACTCCTACGATCAGTACTTC. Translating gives CASSSKRNSYDQYF. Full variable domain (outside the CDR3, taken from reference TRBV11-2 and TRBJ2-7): EAGVAQSPRYKIIEKRQSVAFWCNPISGHATLYWYQQILGQGPKLLIQFQNNGVVDDSQLPKDRFSAERLKGVDSTLKIQPAKLEDSAVYLCASSSKRNSYDQYFGPGTRLTVT.

The CDR3 DNA is TGTGCCAGCAGTCCCAGGGGACAGGGGCCCGGGGAGCTGTTTTTT. Protein product: CASSPRGQGPGELFF. The chain recombines TRBV28 with TRBJ2-2; TRBD1 matches at 10 bases. The length of the CDR3 is 15 residues. From germline, CDR1 is MDHEN and CDR2 SYDVKM. After removal of 5 bases from V and 6 bases from J, the junction contained 6 bases not matched to a gene.

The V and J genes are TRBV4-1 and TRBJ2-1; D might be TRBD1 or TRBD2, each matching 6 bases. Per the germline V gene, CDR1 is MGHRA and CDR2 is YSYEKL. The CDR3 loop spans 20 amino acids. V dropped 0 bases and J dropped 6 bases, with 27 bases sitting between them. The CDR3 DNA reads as TGCGCCAGCAGCCAAGAGGGTAAGGACTACCAAGGAGGGGGAGGCAATGAGCAGTTCTTC. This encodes CASSQEGKDYQGGGGNEQFF.

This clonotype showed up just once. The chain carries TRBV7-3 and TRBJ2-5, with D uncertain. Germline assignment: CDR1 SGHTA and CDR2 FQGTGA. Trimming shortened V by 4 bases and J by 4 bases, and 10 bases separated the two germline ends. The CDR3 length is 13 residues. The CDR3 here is CASSSMRSETQYF. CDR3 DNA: TGTGCCAGCAGCTCCATGAGGTCAGAGACCCAGTACTTC.

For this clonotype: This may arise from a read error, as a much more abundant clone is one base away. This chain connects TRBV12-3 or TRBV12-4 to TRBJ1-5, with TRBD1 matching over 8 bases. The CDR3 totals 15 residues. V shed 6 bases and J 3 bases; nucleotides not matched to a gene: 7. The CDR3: CASRATGDNNQPQHF. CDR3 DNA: TGTGCCAGCAGGGCGACAGGGGACAACAATCAGCCCCAGCATTTT.

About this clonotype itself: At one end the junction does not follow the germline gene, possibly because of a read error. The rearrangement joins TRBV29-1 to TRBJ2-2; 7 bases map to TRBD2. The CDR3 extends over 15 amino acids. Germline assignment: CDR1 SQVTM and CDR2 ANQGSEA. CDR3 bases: TGCAACGTTGAAGACGCCGCGGGAGCCCTTGGGGAGCTGTTTTTT. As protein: CNVEDAAGALGELFF.

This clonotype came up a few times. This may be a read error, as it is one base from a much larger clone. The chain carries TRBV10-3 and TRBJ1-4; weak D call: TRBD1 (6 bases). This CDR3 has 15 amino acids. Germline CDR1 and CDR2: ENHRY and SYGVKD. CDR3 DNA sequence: TGTGCCATCAGTCCGACCGGGACAAATAATGAAAAACTGCTTTTT. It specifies CAISPTGTNNEKLLF.

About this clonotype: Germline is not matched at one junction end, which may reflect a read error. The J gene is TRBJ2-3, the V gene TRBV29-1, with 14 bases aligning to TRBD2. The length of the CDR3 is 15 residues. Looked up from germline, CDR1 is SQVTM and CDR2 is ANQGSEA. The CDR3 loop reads CSIDRLAGGTDTQYF. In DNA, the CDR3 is TGCAGCATTGATAGACTAGCGGGAGGGACAGATACGCAGTATTTT.

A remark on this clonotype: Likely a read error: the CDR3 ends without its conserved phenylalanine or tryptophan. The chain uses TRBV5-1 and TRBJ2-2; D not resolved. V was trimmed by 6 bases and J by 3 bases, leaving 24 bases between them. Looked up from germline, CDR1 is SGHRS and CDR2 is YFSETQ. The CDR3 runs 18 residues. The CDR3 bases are TGCGCCAGCAACTCCCGCCCGTCCACGGGTACTTACACCGGGGAGCTGTTTATT. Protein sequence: CASNSRPSTGTYTGELFI.

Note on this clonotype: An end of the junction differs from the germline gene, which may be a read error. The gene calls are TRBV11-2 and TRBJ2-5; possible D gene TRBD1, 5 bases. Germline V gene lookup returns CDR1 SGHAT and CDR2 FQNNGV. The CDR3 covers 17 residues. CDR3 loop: CASSLLSWGSRQEIQYF. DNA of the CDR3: TGTGCCAGCAGCTTACTCAGTTGGGGCAGTCGGCAAGAGATCCAGTACTTC.